A single T cell receptor (beta chain) is shown here with its context. There is no known antigen for this receptor. Per-base qualities were not stored, and no clone one base away is much larger. This record comes from a study of cytomegalovirus exposure and HLA in healthy donors (dated by TCRdb to the late 2010s). Turning to the overall study: An earlier analysis of several hundred of the donors reported 250 to 350 Gb of sequence data and approximately 110 million unique TCR beta sequences from 150 million to 200 million T cells. An early release that covered fewer than 800 HLA-typed donors contained approximately 290 gigabases of sequencing data and about 93 million unique TCR sequences. Of the roughly 400 genotyped donors, over 70% fell in the genetic ancestry cluster associated with self-reported Caucasian donors. The aim of the study was to test whether cataloging public T cell receptors could identify signatures of past pathogen exposure. The study used immunosequencing to profile the T cell repertoires of more than 650 subjects and linked those repertoires to cytomegalovirus serostatus. Along with the approximately 670-subject first cohort, a separate validation cohort of over a hundred different subjects was used. To predict cytomegalovirus infection status, the study combined high-throughput TCR immunosequencing, statistical association of individual TCRs with disease status, and machine learning. A later analysis re-analyzed previously published TCR beta repertoires from 550 to 700 donors and added high-resolution HLA genotyping to study TCR occurrence patterns. Rather than drawing on any new phenotypic data, the later analysis identified candidate immune exposures from TCR beta sequences and the way those sequences occurred across donors. To decide whether each TCR beta V gene segment behaved as functional or pseudogenic, an earlier analysis of some 600 of the donors relied on high-throughput TCR beta sequencing. Donor age, sex, ethnicity and CMV serostatus were collected together with the repertoire data. A later genetic analysis used genome-wide SNP genotypes for about 65% of the roughly 670 donors, treating that subset as a discovery cohort. All discovery cohort repertoires had been generated on a single sequencing platform. Both class I and class II loci were covered by HLA typing, at four-digit resolution. The number of donors typed differed by locus, with roughly 620-640 for A, B, C, DRB1 and DQB1, more than 500 for DQA1, 606 for DPA1, and some 470 for DPB1. Roughly 5 DR-DQ haplotypes were handled as single units for association and clustering, since linkage in the cohort was strong. Across roughly 420 genotyped donors of the cohort, an average of about 200,000 unique TCR beta nucleotide sequences per donor were sequenced, and roughly a sixth of those sequences were non-productive.

Results and caveats for the whole study, not just this receptor: Immune exposure information for the cohort was limited to CMV serostatus. In a later genetic analysis, fewer N-insertions in productive TCRs were reported among donors in an Asian-associated ancestry cluster than the roughly 700-donor mean. Only TCR beta chains were sequenced in this cohort, and the absence of alpha or paired-chain data limited detectable features. In a later analysis, the rate of TCR association differed among HLA loci, with DRB1 alleles having the most associated TCRs and HLA-C alleles having the fewest. In a later genetic analysis, a missense DCLRE1C variant was associated with V-gene and J-gene trimming of TCR beta chains, and the association was replicated in an independent cohort. Assigning TCR associations to individual alleles was difficult when HLA alleles, especially DR and DQ, strongly co-occurred. Specific HLA alleles were associated with roughly 17,000 TCR beta sequences at a false discovery rate of 0.05 in a later analysis. While some public TCRs were present in many individuals, most TCR sequences turned up only very rarely across donors. A group of highly shared sequence variants was considered likely to be a technical artifact of the sequencing pipeline. In a later analysis, HLA-associated TCR beta chains were found to be more clonally expanded and to have lower generation probabilities than equally common non-associated chains. The presence/absence analyses assumed that sequencing depth was roughly uniform across donors, and that assumption may not be true. Because HLA typing was missing for some donors at each locus, association tests included only the typed subset. An earlier analysis of around 500 of the donors showed that most TCR beta V segments appeared in productive rearrangements either about 87% or about 30% of the time, which broadly matched IMGT annotations. The study gave a list of about 170 TCR beta chains associated with cytomegalovirus. Correlated functional status among segregating V segments might be attributable to linkage disequilibrium, but an unknown experimental factor could not be ruled out. A further reported finding was that TCR beta sequences accurately predicted the HLA-A and HLA-B alleles for most subjects in the first cohort. In a later analysis, most CMV-associated TCR beta chains were found to appear HLA-restricted, with HLA associations seemingly driven largely by CMV exposure. A few of the identified cytomegalovirus-associated TCR beta chains were confirmed in vitro to be specific for cytomegalovirus antigens. Several of the top co-occurrence clusters appeared to be linked to parvovirus B19, influenza, CMV and Epstein-Barr virus, according to a later analysis. It was suggested by the authors that the approach could potentially be generalized to other disease states and immunological phenotypes. Because counts were too low, fewer than 20 rarely observed V segments, including chromosome 9 orphons, were excluded from the earlier analysis of some 540 of the donors. The 87-base-pair reads could not distinguish some IMGT-functional V segments, including TRBV6-2 and TRBV6-3, so those segments were excluded. The classifier was reported to diagnose cytomegalovirus status with high specificity and sensitivity in both the original cohort and the validation cohort.

The trim is 5 bases for V and 4 bases for J, with a gap of 14 bases between the germline ends. The CDR3 covers 14 residues, taking in both the cysteine and the phenylalanine. Of all the DNA, just the CDR3 is kept, 42 bases in frame from base 1. The CDR1 and CDR2 encoded by the germline V gene are SGHTA and FQGNSA. In total, over 600 healthy bone marrow donors made up the cohort. At the time of sampling, all cohort members were nominally healthy, though unrecorded immune exposures were likely present. The donor was CMV seronegative and belonged to the group of more than 300 seronegative cohort members. Each donor provided a peripheral blood sample, and peripheral blood mononuclear cells were used for TCR beta sequencing. Genomic DNA extraction from the blood cell samples was performed with the Qiagen DNeasy Blood Extraction Kit. The library was produced with the immunoSEQ multiplex PCR assay. For the multiplex PCR, a mixture combining 60 forward primers for TCR Vbeta segments and 13 reverse primers for TCR Jbeta segments was used. The CDR3 region of rearranged TCR beta genes was amplified from genomic DNA with a multiplex PCR assay. The Illumina HiSeq System was used to sequence the amplified TCR beta libraries as 87-base-pair reads. Concerning the study's data processing: Across the roughly 670 repertoires, a later analysis counted tens of millions of unique TCR beta chains, 9.5 million to 13 million of which were shared by at least two donors. Raw reads were error-corrected and collapsed into unique sequences by a nearest-neighbor algorithm in which closely related sequences were merged to remove PCR and sequencing errors. V, D and J gene segments were assigned by aligning CDR3 sequences to IMGT reference sequences. For a sequence to be retained, a match of at least six nucleotides to both a V gene segment and a J gene segment was required. Rearrangements were classified as productive when the CDR3 lacked stop codons and remained in frame with V and J, and all other rearrangements were classified as non-productive. CDR3 was defined by IMGT convention, running from the second conserved V-encoded cysteine to the conserved J-encoded phenylalanine. Sequences without an unambiguous match to a single V gene segment were excluded from the earlier analysis of a few hundred of the donors. In an earlier analysis of several hundred of the donors, V segments were called functional above 56.7% productive rearrangements and were called segregating when the between-donor standard deviation exceeded 5%. A statistical classification framework was developed to diagnose cytomegalovirus status using the catalog of TCR beta chain sequences. In a later analysis, TCR nucleotide sequences were compared against IMGT/GENE-DB human TR gene sequences so that V and J genes could be assigned. The TCRdist pipeline was used in a later analysis to assign CDR3 sequences and most-parsimonious VDJ recombination scenarios. In a later analysis, every TCR beta chain was defined by the combination of its CDR3 amino acid sequence and its V-gene family, and reads without a unique V-gene family were dropped. In a later analysis, 500 to 650 highly shared, low-generation-probability nucleotide sequences were removed to address suspected cross-contamination and a sequencing artifact. In a later analysis, a clonal expansion index for each public chain was calculated from normalized within-repertoire ranks of inferred template counts. Generation probabilities in a later analysis came from a VDJ recombination model fitted to out-of-frame rearrangements, and those results were checked against IGoR. In a later analysis, TCR-TCR, TCR-HLA and TCR-CMV co-occurrence was scored with hypergeometric tests, and a repertoire-size bias correction was applied to TCR pairs. A later analysis estimated false discovery rates by permuting HLA or CMV assignments 20 times. In a later analysis, co-occurring TCRs were grouped with DBSCAN, and TCRdist sequence similarity was added when clustering was performed within HLA-allele-positive subsets. Co-occurrence clustering excluded repertoires with fewer than 30,000 or more than 120,000 public chains, plus five with anomalous nucleotide sharing. Here the immuneACCESS table is served through TCRdb, limited to in-frame sequences with V and J called. Missing clones are a known gap in these copies; in checked studies unresolved V genes cover under half, and the rest lacks a known reason. Clone size and the V and J calls come from that table; the DNA yielded D and trimming. For this sample there are around 130,000 clones; 82% appear just once. The ten largest clones add up to more than 0.9% of the sample.

The rearrangement combines TRBV7-2 with TRBJ2-5, with a weak D call of TRBD1 (5 bases match). The TCR was taken from a boy aged 5-17 years in good health and CMV-seronegative. Material for sequencing was PBMCs. The DNA sequence follows: TGTGCCAGCAGCCCCCAAAAGGGGCTAGAGACCCAGTACTTC. The resulting protein is CASSPQKGLETQYF.